The 27 T cell receptor beta chains presented below share a single source sample, sequenced in a study of tumor T cells in aggressive B-cell lymphoma. Repertoires were generated with immunoSEQ multiplex PCR, while TCRdb's copy carries only in-frame clones and drops some. The sample lists 9,900 or so clones, approximately 91% occurring once. Sequencing was carried out using tumor tissue. All receptors derive from an adult with diffuse large B cell lymphoma.

This chain joins TRBV5-1 and TRBJ2-7, with 8 bases fitting TRBD1. This CDR3 is built from 14 residues. Per germline, CDR1 SGHRS and CDR2 YFSETQ. V was pared by 1 base and J by 2 bases, with 2 bases of the junction left unmatched. The CDR3 DNA reads TGCGCCAGCAGCTTGACAGGGGGTCCCTACGAGCAGTACTTC. Residues: CASSLTGGPYEQYF.

The J gene is TRBJ2-7, the V gene TRBV9, with 9 bases identical to TRBD2. This CDR3 region has 15 residues. With 0 bases clipped from V and 3 bases from J, the junction kept 4 bases outside the gene matches. Germline CDR1 SGDLS, CDR2 YYNGEE. This CDR3 reads CASSVGRGRDYEQYF. CDR3 nucleotides: TGTGCCAGCAGCGTAGGTCGCGGGAGGGACTACGAGCAGTACTTC.

The gene calls are TRBV11-3 and TRBJ1-1; no definite D call. The CDR3 runs to 13 residues. Trimming cost V 0 bases and J 2 bases, with 4 bases left between them. Germline V gene lookup returns CDR1 SGHNT and CDR2 YENEEA. The CDR3 is CASSLEGNTEAFF. CDR3 bases: TGTGCCAGCAGCTTAGAGGGCAACACTGAAGCTTTCTTT.

V is TRBV11-3 and J is TRBJ2-7; D possibly corresponds to TRBD2 (6 bases). CDR3 length equals 13 residues. V shed 7 bases and J shed 7 bases, with 17 bases lying between them. CDR1 SGHNT and CDR2 YENEEA come from the germline V gene. The CDR3 region is CASNRRESGEQYF. The DNA of the CDR3 is TGTGCCAGCAACCGGAGGGAGTCAGGGGAGCAGTACTTC.

The chain carries TRBV7-8 and TRBJ1-2; 8 bases align to TRBD1. This CDR3 region has 13 residues. Looked up from germline, CDR1 is SGHVS and CDR2 is FQNEAQ. V lost 4 bases and J lost 5; bases outside the gene matches: 3. CDR3 sequence reads: CASSSGGAYGYTF. The CDR3 nucleotides read TGTGCCAGCAGCTCAGGGGGCGCTTATGGCTACACCTTC.

This chain links TRBV7-2 with TRBJ2-2; possibly TRBD2 for D (5 bases). The CDR3 has 14 residues. V was clipped by 4 bases and J by 5 bases, with 11 bases between them. The germline V gene encodes CDR1 SGHTA and CDR2 FQGNSA. The CDR3, as DNA: TGTGCCAGCAGCTCCAGGACTGAAACCGGGGAGCTGTTTTTT. Residues: CASSSRTETGELFF.

The chain has TRBV9 and TRBJ2-4; 8 bases are shared with TRBD1. Unmatched junction bases numbered 8, after V lost 4 bases and J lost 8 bases. This CDR3 is 14 amino acids long. Germline-derived CDR1 and CDR2 are SGDLS and YYNGEE. This chain's CDR3 is CASSRQTGADIQYF. DNA of the CDR3: TGTGCCAGCAGCCGACAGACAGGGGCGGACATTCAGTACTTC.

The chain uses TRBV28 and TRBJ2-5, with D possibly matching TRBD1 (6 bases). V lost 3 bases, J lost 3 bases, and 8 bases lay in between. CDR1 MDHEN and CDR2 SYDVKM come from the germline V gene. The CDR3 is 13 amino acids. The CDR3 DNA is TGTGCCAGCAGTTTCGCAGGGGAAGAGACCCAGTACTTC. It encodes CASSFAGEETQYF.

This chain uses TRBV7-3 with TRBJ2-2; 9 bases align to TRBD1. Per the germline V gene, CDR1 is SGHTA and CDR2 is FQGTGA. This CDR3 region has 15 residues. After removal of 5 bases from V and 6 bases from J, the junction contained 7 bases not matched to a gene. The CDR3 DNA reads as TGTGCCAGCAGCCAAGGGACAGGGAGGTCCGGGGAGCTGTTTTTT. It encodes CASSQGTGRSGELFF.

The gene calls are TRBV10-3 and TRBJ1-2; D not resolved. Germline V gene lookup returns CDR1 ENHRY and CDR2 SYGVKD. The CDR3 totals 12 residues. Trimming removed 2 bases at V and 8 bases at J, with 9 bases between. The DNA of the CDR3 is TGTGCCATCAGTGAGCCTCTGAGGGGCTACACCTTC. It codes for CAISEPLRGYTF.

The chain links TRBV19 to TRBJ2-1; D not resolved. V lost 3 bases, J lost 7 bases, and 13 bases lay in between. The CDR3 covers 14 residues. Germline CDR1 LNHDA, CDR2 SQIVND (reference sequence). CDR3 nucleotide sequence: TGTGCCAGTAGTATTATGGAGACGTCGAATGAGCAGTTCTTC. It translates to CASSIMETSNEQFF.

The V call is TRBV12-5, the J call TRBJ2-7; TRBD2 agrees at 7 bases. This CDR3 spans 18 amino acids. V shed 0 bases, J shed 3 bases, and the junction held 14 bases outside the gene matches. Germline assignment: CDR1 LGHNT and CDR2 FRNRAP. This CDR3 is CASGLVPIDSGVHYEQYF. DNA of the CDR3: TGTGCTAGTGGTTTGGTACCGATCGACAGCGGGGTCCACTACGAGCAGTACTTC.

The V gene is TRBV5-5, the J gene TRBJ2-3; 7 bases map to TRBD1. The CDR3 has 16 amino acids. The germline V gene has CDR1 SGHKS and CDR2 YYEKEE (reference sequence). Trimming took 4 bases from V and 1 from J; bases not matched to a gene: 9. DNA for the CDR3: TGTGCCAGCAGCGGGACAGCACAAGCAGGCACAGATACGCAGTATTTT. Translation gives CASSGTAQAGTDTQYF.

A few counts support this clone. This rearrangement joins TRBV12-5 to TRBJ2-1; D unclear. The CDR3 consists of 19 residues. The germline V and J ends were trimmed by 1 base and 0 bases, with 19 bases remaining between them. Looked up from germline, CDR1 is LGHNT and CDR2 is FRNRAP. The CDR3 DNA follows: TGTGCTAGTGGTTTGGCGAGAACCGGGTCCATCTTCTCCTACAATGAGCAGTTCTTC. Translating gives CASGLARTGSIFSYNEQFF.

The chain links TRBV4-2 to TRBJ2-5; 7 bases are a match to TRBD2. CDR1 LGHNA and CDR2 YNFKEQ come from the germline V gene. V lost 0 bases and J lost 4; bases outside the gene matches: 5. CDR3 length: 15 residues. CDR3 nucleotides: TGTGCCAGCAGCCAAGATTCCCTAGCGGCAGAGACCCAGTACTTC. This gives the protein CASSQDSLAAETQYF.

This clone came up once. This chain links TRBV5-4 with TRBJ2-1; 10 bases align to TRBD2. Per germline, CDR1 SGHNT and CDR2 YYREEE (reference sequence). The CDR3 length is 19 residues. Germline trimming cut 2 bases from V and 5 bases from J; bases unmatched to any gene: 16. Written as DNA, the CDR3 is TGTGCCAGCAGCTTCTTCAGGGGAACTAGCGGGGTTCCAGACAATGAGCAGTTCTTC. Protein product: CASSFFRGTSGVPDNEQFF.

The V gene is TRBV6-4, the J gene TRBJ2-1; D possibly corresponds to TRBD2 (6 bases). CDR1 and CDR2 from the germline V gene are MRHNA and SNTAGT. V was cut by 4 bases and J by 0 bases, with 13 bases left in between. The CDR3 extends over 16 amino acids. The CDR3 region has the DNA TGTGCCAGCAGTGCCCTAGCGACCAGCTCCTACAATGAGCAGTTCTTC. Protein sequence: CASSALATSSYNEQFF.

The chain joins TRBV5-1 to TRBJ2-1; possibly TRBD1 for D (5 bases). The CDR3 has 15 amino acids. Deletions cut 0 bases from V and 6 bases from J, with 13 bases between. CDR1 is SGHRS, CDR2 YFSETQ, per germline. This chain's CDR3 is CASSLVAGNFNEQFF. The CDR3 region has the DNA TGCGCCAGCAGCTTGGTTGCAGGGAACTTCAATGAGCAGTTCTTC.

This sequence joins TRBV29-1 and TRBJ2-7, with D perhaps matching TRBD2 (5 bases). CDR1 and CDR2 from the germline V gene are SQVTM and ANQGSEA. The CDR3 covers 14 residues. The V and J ends lost 6 bases and 4 bases respectively, with 19 bases between them. The CDR3 nucleotides read TGCAGCGTCGCCAGCGGTTTGGGCGGATACGAGCAGTACTTC. Its protein product is CSVASGLGGYEQYF.

Regarding this clone: The junction shows a germline mismatch at one end, possibly a read error. V gene TRBV6-5 combines with J gene TRBJ1-1; TRBD1 matches 7 bases. This CDR3 spans 13 amino acids. Germline V gives CDR1 MNHEY, CDR2 SVGAGI. CDR3 DNA: TGTGCCAACAGTTCTTCAGGGGGAAGTGAAGCTTTCTTT. Translating gives CANSSSGGSEAFF.

The chain has TRBV29-1 and TRBJ2-7; D may be TRBD1 (5 bases). Germline CDR1 and CDR2: SQVTM and ANQGSEA. Trimming left V 7 bases short and J 3 bases short, with 13 bases between. The length of the CDR3 is 12 residues. The CDR3 coding sequence is TGCAGCGCAGGAGACAGTGGCTACGAGCAGTACTTC. Protein sequence: CSAGDSGYEQYF.

Here the CDR3 reads CAISAGVYGYTF. CDR3 DNA: TGTGCCATCAGTGCAGGGGTCTATGGCTACACCTTC. This sequence joins TRBV10-3 and TRBJ1-2; weak D call: TRBD1 (6 bases). The germline V gene encodes CDR1 ENHRY and CDR2 SYGVKD. The germline V and J ends were trimmed by 4 bases and 4 bases, with 7 bases remaining between them. The CDR3 totals 12 residues.

The V and J genes are TRBV13 and TRBJ2-5; possible D gene TRBD2, 6 bases. Germline-derived CDR1 and CDR2 are PRHDT and FYEKMQ (reference sequence). The CDR3 totals 14 residues. V shed 5 bases and J shed 4 bases, with 14 bases lying between them. The CDR3 DNA follows: TGTGCCAGCAGCCTCTGGGACTTGGGAGAGACCCAGTACTTC. Translated, it gives CASSLWDLGETQYF.

The rearrangement uses TRBV11-2 and TRBJ1-5; tentative D call: TRBD1 (6 bases). CDR1 is SGHAT and CDR2 is FQNNGV in the germline V gene. Trimming shortened V by 5 bases and J by 1 base, and 9 bases separated the two germline ends. This CDR3 has 14 amino acids. CDR3 sequence (DNA): TGTGCCAGCAGCCCCCAGGGGAGCAATCAGCCCCAGCATTTT. Its translation: CASSPQGSNQPQHF.

The chain joins TRBV19 to TRBJ2-2; a possible D gene is TRBD2 (6 bases). There are 16 residues in the CDR3. Per germline, CDR1 LNHDA and CDR2 SQIVND (reference sequence). Trimming removed 1 base from V and 0 bases from J, with 9 bases in between. The CDR3 bases are TGTGCCAGTAGTATAGGCGCGGGGACGAACACCGGGGAGCTGTTTTTT. This encodes CASSIGAGTNTGELFF.

This clone occurred once. The gene calls are TRBV5-8 and TRBJ2-3; TRBD2 matches at 12 bases. The length of the CDR3 is 16 residues. The V gene end was trimmed by 1 base and the J gene end by 9 bases; junction bases not matched to a gene: 9. The V gene's germline CDR1 is SGHTS and CDR2 YDEGEE. This CDR3 is CASSLQPGLAGLTQYF. The DNA of the CDR3 is TGTGCCAGCAGCTTGCAACCGGGACTAGCGGGTCTCACGCAGTATTTT.

The rearrangement links TRBV6-5 to TRBJ1-1; D uncertain. CDR1 is MNHEY, CDR2 SVGAGI, per germline. The V and J ends lost 6 bases and 5 bases respectively, with 16 bases between them. The CDR3 runs to 14 residues. Here the CDR3 DNA reads TGTGCCAGCAGCCCGGCGTACACCGGGACTGAAGCTTTCTTT. Its translation: CASSPAYTGTEAFF.